The 3 T cell receptor beta chains listed next were all sequenced from one sample in a study of T cell clonality in common variable immunodeficiency. Measured with immunoSEQ multiplex PCR; TCRdb has only the in-frame clones, and not every one. In total the sample includes about 52,000 clones, none of them seen once. The sequencing sample was made of peripheral blood mononuclear cells. The receptors were gathered from a person aged 18 to 75 in good health.

This clone showed up many times. The read is 3 residues too short to cover the CDR3 end, so that end is filled in from the germline J gene. Other DNA sequences of this sample code for an identical CDR3. This rearrangement joins TRBV7-2 to TRBJ2-7, with 9 bases that match TRBD1. Germline CDR1 and CDR2: SGHTA and FQGNSA. V shed 8 bases, J shed 1 base, and the junction held 6 bases outside the gene matches. This CDR3 spans 14 amino acids. The covered CDR3 bases are TGTGCCAGCCGCCGGGGACAGGGATCCTACGAG. Translating gives CASRRGQGSYE. In full, the CDR3 reads CASRRGQGSYEQYF.

Only a few counts were recorded for this clone. The read terminates 3 residues ahead of where the CDR3 ends, so the germline J gene completes it. The rearrangement joins TRBV5-1 to TRBJ2-1; 12 bases align to TRBD2. There are 17 residues in the CDR3. With 1 base clipped from V and 6 bases from J, the junction kept 8 bases outside the gene matches. The germline V gene has CDR1 SGHRS and CDR2 YFSETQ. CDR3 DNA (partial): TGCGCCAGCAGCTTGAGGGCTAGCGGGGGGGGAGTCAATGAG. Translated, it gives CASSLRASGGGVNE. The entire CDR3 is CASSLRASGGGVNEQFF.

Many counts were recorded for this clone. Coverage ceases 3 residues before the CDR3 finishes, and the germline J gene fills in the end. The chain uses TRBV20-1 and TRBJ1-5; tentatively, D is TRBD1 (6 bases). This CDR3 is built from 15 residues. CDR1 is DFQATT, CDR2 SNEGSKA, per germline (reference sequence). V gave up 3 bases and J gave up 4 bases, with 16 bases separating them. The CDR3 spells CSARAGEGPNQPQHF. The DNA read from the CDR3 is TGCAGTGCTAGGGCAGGGGAAGGGCCGAATCAGCCC.